The 14 T cell receptor beta chains presented below share a single source sample, sequenced in a study of blood T cell repertoires in COVID-19. Data came from immunoSEQ multiplex PCR; TCRdb stores just in-frame clones and leaves some out. The sample carries some 330,000 clones, around 86% recorded once. The sample consisted of PBMCs or T cells enriched from blood (not recorded which). These receptors came from a woman in her fifties or sixties who had recovered from COVID-19.

The chain has TRBV19 and TRBJ1-2; 10 bases are shared with TRBD1. This CDR3 is 15 amino acids long. Germline V CDR1 and CDR2: LNHDA, SQIVND (reference sequence). V shed 8 bases and J 4 bases; nucleotides not matched to a gene: 10. CDR3 in DNA: TGTGCCAGTTCGACCCGGACAGGGGGGTTCTATGGCTACACCTTC. As protein: CASSTRTGGFYGYTF.

The V call is TRBV7-3, the J call TRBJ1-1; perhaps TRBD1 as D (6 bases). V lost 5 bases to trimming and J lost 2 bases, with 9 bases between them. CDR3 length equals 13 residues. Germline V gene data show CDR1 as SGHTA and CDR2 as FQGTGA. CDR3 sequence: CASSLQGNTEAFF. In DNA, the CDR3 is TGTGCCAGCAGCCTACAGGGTAACACTGAAGCTTTCTTT. The full variable domain, its missing parts supplied by reference TRBV7-3 and TRBJ1-1, is GAGVSQTPSNKVTEKGKYVELRCDPISGHTALYWYRQSLGQGPEFLIYFQGTGAADDSGLPNDRFFAVRPEGSVSTLKIQRTERGDSAVYLCASSLQGNTEAFFGQGTRLTVV.

The chain carries TRBV7-8 and TRBJ2-1; D may be TRBD2 (6 bases). CDR3 length equals 12 residues. Per germline, CDR1 SGHVS and CDR2 FQNEAQ. With 5 bases removed from V and 10 bases from J, the gap between germline ends came to 12 bases. In nucleotides, the CDR3 is TGTGCCAGCAGCCCACGACGGGGGGAGCAGTTCTTC. Residues: CASSPRRGEQFF.

J is TRBJ2-7 and V is TRBV7-2; 12 nucleotides align to TRBD2. The CDR3 extends over 19 amino acids. V gave up 5 bases and J gave up 2 bases; unmatched junction bases: 16. The V gene's germline CDR1 is SGHTA and CDR2 FQGNSA. In DNA form, the CDR3 reads TGTGCCAGCAGCCTCGCTAGCGGGGGGGGAAATCCGAGGGCCTACGAGCAGTACTTC. Protein product: CASSLASGGGNPRAYEQYF.

The chain couples TRBV19 to TRBJ1-2, with D perhaps matching TRBD1 (6 bases). V was clipped by 5 bases and J by 5 bases, with 12 bases between them. The CDR3 loop spans 13 amino acids. The germline CDR1 and CDR2 sequences are LNHDA and SQIVND (reference sequence). The chain's CDR3 is CASSQAGDYGYTF. As DNA, the CDR3 is TGTGCCAGTAGTCAAGCAGGGGATTATGGCTACACCTTC.

V usage is TRBV6-5 and J usage is TRBJ1-1, with a possible D match to TRBD1 (5 bases). V was cut by 7 bases and J by 4 bases, with 13 bases left in between. This CDR3 comprises 13 residues. From germline, CDR1 is MNHEY and CDR2 SVGAGI. This CDR3 reads CASTNRGGTEAFF. The CDR3, as DNA: TGTGCCAGCACCAACCGGGGGGGCACTGAAGCTTTCTTT.

In its sample, this clone was seen a few times. The chain combines TRBV4-2 with TRBJ2-1; 7 bases are a match to TRBD2. The CDR3 extends over 16 amino acids. V was pared by 1 base and J by 5 bases, with 8 bases of the junction left unmatched. Germline V gives CDR1 LGHNA, CDR2 YNFKEQ. The CDR3 DNA is TGTGCCAGCAGCCAAGTTCGACTGGGGACTAACAATGAGCAGTTCTTC. Protein sequence: CASSQVRLGTNNEQFF.

Of note for this clone: The sample holds other DNA sequences that translate to the same CDR3. The chain couples TRBV19 to TRBJ1-1; 8 bases are shared with TRBD1. Per the germline V gene, CDR1 is LNHDA and CDR2 is SQIVND (reference sequence). The ends lost 3 bases at V and 1 base at J; junction bases unmatched: 1. The CDR3 sequence is 14 residues long. The CDR3 region has the DNA TGTGCCAGTAGTATTGACAGGGGGAACACTGAAGCTTTCTTT. This encodes CASSIDRGNTEAFF.

The chain employs TRBV4-3 and TRBJ1-5; D is undetermined. Germline-derived CDR1 and CDR2 are LGHNA and YSLEER. The CDR3 covers 13 residues. Trimming stripped 0 bases from V and 6 bases from J, with 6 bases between. The CDR3 DNA follows: TGCGCCAGCAGCCAAGAGGCTGGTCAGCCCCAGCATTTT. Its protein product is CASSQEAGQPQHF.

The genes are TRBV5-4 and TRBJ2-3; possibly TRBD1 for D (5 bases). Between the trimmed V and J ends, which lost 4 bases and 5 bases, there was a span of 8 bases. The CDR3 sequence is 12 residues long. The germline V gene has CDR1 SGHNT and CDR2 YYREEE (reference sequence). In DNA, the CDR3 is TGTGCCAGCAGCCCAACAGGAGATACGCAGTATTTT. It is translated as CASSPTGDTQYF.

The chain uses TRBV3-1 (or the pseudogene TRBV3-2) and TRBJ1-5; D perhaps matches TRBD1 (5 bases). The CDR3 totals 14 residues. Trimming shortened V by 0 bases and J by 5 bases, and 8 bases separated the two germline ends. Germline-derived CDR1 and CDR2 are LGHDT and YNNKEL (reference sequence). CDR3 amino acids: CASSQEGRDQPQHF. The DNA of the CDR3 is TGTGCCAGCAGCCAAGAGGGCAGGGATCAGCCCCAGCATTTT.

The gene calls are TRBV29-1 and TRBJ1-1, with a weak D call TRBD1 (6 bases). In germline, CDR1 is SQVTM, CDR2 ANQGSEA. V was shortened by 4 bases and J by 3 bases, with 12 bases between the two germline ends. The CDR3 has 13 residues. CDR3 bases: TGCAGCGTTGTGGGGGCCGCGTACACTGAAGCTTTCTTT. Amino acid sequence: CSVVGAAYTEAFF. The full variable domain, completed using reference TRBV29-1 and TRBJ1-1, is SAVISQKPSRDICQRGTSLTIQCQVDSQVTMMFWYRQQPGQSLTLIATANQGSEATYESGFVIDKFPISRPNLTFSTLTVSNMSPEDSSIYLCSVVGAAYTEAFFGQGTRLTVV.

This chain connects TRBV28 to TRBJ1-2; D gene uncertain. Trimming took 1 base from V and 7 from J, leaving 13 bases between them. From germline, CDR1 is MDHEN and CDR2 SYDVKM. The CDR3 sequence is 14 residues long. The CDR3 protein is CASSLYGIWGGYTF. The CDR3 region has the DNA TGTGCCAGCAGTTTATACGGGATTTGGGGTGGCTACACCTTC.

The V and J genes are TRBV19 and TRBJ2-1; 7 nucleotides match TRBD1. CDR3 length equals 15 residues. Unmatched junction bases numbered 1, after V lost 0 bases and J lost 2 bases. Germline CDR1 is LNHDA and CDR2 is SQIVND (reference sequence). CDR3 DNA sequence: TGTGCCAGTAGTATAGATGACAGGGCCTACAATGAGCAGTTCTTC. Protein sequence: CASSIDDRAYNEQFF.